Below, 27 T cell receptor beta chains from the same sample are listed, as sequenced in a study of cytomegalovirus exposure and HLA in healthy donors. PCR was performed using 60 Vbeta and 13 Jbeta primers. The repertoire was sequenced with immunoSEQ multiplex PCR; TCRdb's copy has only in-frame clones and lacks some. Altogether fewer than 250,000 clones are present, around 77% being singletons, with the ten largest covering less than 2%. The specimen was PBMCs. The receptor source for this set is a woman aged 18-30 years in good health and CMV-seronegative.

This clone turned up a few times. The V and J genes are TRBV7-2 and TRBJ2-5, with 14 bases identical to TRBD2. The CDR3 has 16 residues. V shed 1 base, J shed 5 bases, and the junction held 3 bases outside the gene matches. Germline V gives CDR1 SGHTA, CDR2 FQGNSA. The CDR3, as DNA: TGTGCCAGCAGCTTAGGACTAGCGGGAGGGTTGGAGACCCAGTACTTC. It is translated as CASSLGLAGGLETQYF.

CDR3 bases: TGTGCCAGCAGTGGGGACAGACTGAACACTGAAGCTTTCTTT. Translation gives CASSGDRLNTEAFF. V and J are TRBV6-5 and TRBJ1-1; 7 positions agree with TRBD1. With 5 bases clipped from V and 0 bases from J, the junction kept 3 bases outside the gene matches. Germline V gene lookup returns CDR1 MNHEY and CDR2 SVGAGI. The CDR3 length is 14 residues.

Regarding this clone: At the DNA level, this CDR3 is encoded by other sequences in the same sample as well. The chain recombines TRBV6-5 with TRBJ1-3; D possibly corresponds to TRBD1 (5 bases). With 2 bases removed from V and 3 bases from J, the gap between germline ends came to 8 bases. CDR3 size: 14 residues. Germline V gives CDR1 MNHEY, CDR2 SVGAGI. The CDR3 DNA reads TGTGCCAGCAGTTACGGGGGGAATGGAAACACCATATATTTT. This codes for CASSYGGNGNTIYF.

This chain joins TRBV7-8 and TRBJ2-7, with 8 bases that match TRBD2. The V and J ends lost 1 base and 2 bases, in that order; junction bases with no gene match: 4. The V gene's germline CDR1 is SGHVS and CDR2 FQNEAQ. The CDR3 covers 15 residues. CDR3 in DNA: TGTGCCAGCAGCTTAGTGCTAGCGGGCCCCTACGAGCAGTACTTC. This codes for CASSLVLAGPYEQYF.

This chain uses TRBV7-9 with TRBJ1-2, with 11 bases identical to TRBD1. CDR3 length: 16 amino acids. Germline V gene sequence: CDR1 SEHNR, CDR2 FQNEAQ (reference sequence). J was trimmed by 4 bases and V by 11 bases; bases with no gene match: 15. The CDR3 DNA follows: TGTGCCCCCAGCCCCCCGGACAGGGGGCGTCCCTATGGCTACACCTTC. It specifies CAPSPPDRGRPYGYTF.

This clone came up once. The genes are TRBV4-2 and TRBJ2-2; 14 bases line up with TRBD2. The CDR3 contains 16 residues. J gave up 7 bases and V 6 bases, and 7 bases lay outside the gene matches. Germline lookup yields CDR1 LGHNA and CDR2 YNFKEQ. The CDR3 is CASSRTSGGYGGELFF. CDR3 nucleotide sequence: TGTGCCAGCAGTCGGACTAGCGGGGGGTACGGCGGGGAGCTGTTTTTT.

DNA for the CDR3: TGTGCCAGCAGGTACGACAGGGGTCCATCCTACGAGCAGTACTTC. This gives the protein CASRYDRGPSYEQYF. This rearrangement joins TRBV28 to TRBJ2-7; 8 bases are shared with TRBD1. CDR1 is MDHEN and CDR2 is SYDVKM in the germline V gene. The CDR3 covers 15 residues. The J segment lost 1 base and the V segment lost 6 bases, leaving 8 bases of the junction unmatched.

The chain carries TRBV2 and TRBJ2-3; 10 bases are a match to TRBD2. The CDR3 has 16 residues. V was clipped by 7 bases and J by 4 bases; unmatched bases: 11. The V gene's germline CDR1 is SNHLY and CDR2 FYNNEI. The CDR3 region has the DNA TGTGCCAGCACCAGCGGGGGGGCTTTTGGGGCAGATACGCAGTATTTT. As protein: CASTSGGAFGADTQYF.

The chain recombines TRBV27 with TRBJ2-1, with 12 positions matching TRBD2. V trimming: 2 bases; J trimming: 6 bases; junction bases outside the gene matches: 8. CDR1 MNHEY and CDR2 SMNVEV come from the germline V gene (reference sequence). There are 17 residues in the CDR3. The CDR3 coding sequence is TGTGCCAGCAGTTTAATGGTTGCTAGCGGGGGGGCCAATGAGCAGTTCTTC. Translated, it gives CASSLMVASGGANEQFF.

CDR3 residues: CASSVFGGGDGTEAFF. DNA of the CDR3: TGTGCCAGCAGTGTTTTTGGGGGAGGGGATGGCACTGAAGCTTTCTTT. This chain links TRBV25-1 with TRBJ1-1, with D maybe TRBD1 (5 bases). V shed 4 bases and J shed 4 bases, with 19 bases lying between them. CDR1 and CDR2 (germline): MGHDK, SYGVNS. This CDR3 is built from 16 residues.

The chain recombines TRBV7-2 with TRBJ1-1; no clear D. Trimming took off 5 bases at V and 3 bases at J, with 16 bases between the two ends. Germline-derived CDR1 and CDR2 are SGHTA and FQGNSA. This CDR3 has 15 residues. CDR3 DNA sequence: TGTGCCAGCAGCCCCGCGGGGATAATGGACACTGAAGCTTTCTTT. Its protein product is CASSPAGIMDTEAFF.

This chain connects TRBV21-1 to TRBJ1-2; TRBD1, the D gene given by the table, was not confirmed from the DNA. TRBV21-1 is annotated as a pseudogene. The CDR3 runs to 12 residues. The CDR3 region has the DNA TGTGCCAGCTCTGTCACGCTCAGGGGCTACACCTTC. Amino acids: CASSVTLRGYTF.

The V and J genes are TRBV4-2 and TRBJ2-5; 9 bases match TRBD1. The length of the CDR3 is 15 residues. The V and J ends lost 4 bases and 4 bases, in that order; junction bases with no gene match: 7. Germline V lookup: CDR1 LGHNA, CDR2 YNFKEQ. The CDR3 DNA is TGTGCCAGCAGCCTAGAAGCGGGACAGGGAGAGACCCAGTACTTC. Protein: CASSLEAGQGETQYF.

This chain joins TRBV27 and TRBJ2-5; weak D call: TRBD2 (5 bases). Trimming removed 0 bases from V and 5 bases from J, with 13 bases in between. This CDR3 comprises 15 residues. Looked up from germline, CDR1 is MNHEY and CDR2 is SMNVEV (reference sequence). The CDR3 DNA reads TGTGCCAGCAGTTTATCGGGCCAGAGAGGGGAGACCCAGTACTTC. Residues: CASSLSGQRGETQYF.

The gene calls are TRBV13 and TRBJ2-5; D is possibly TRBD1 (6 bases). Germline loops: CDR1 PRHDT, CDR2 FYEKMQ (reference sequence). The V end lost 3 bases, the J end lost 4 bases, and 12 bases lay between the germline ends. There are 14 residues in the CDR3. The CDR3 DNA follows: TGTGCCAGCAGCTTTACAGGGAGAGGAGAGACCCAGTACTTC. As protein: CASSFTGRGETQYF.

The V and J genes are TRBV7-9 and TRBJ2-5, with 8 bases lining up with TRBD2. The ends lost 1 base at V and 4 bases at J; junction bases unmatched: 8. The germline V gene has CDR1 SEHNR and CDR2 FQNEAQ (reference sequence). This CDR3 has 16 residues. The chain's CDR3 is CASSLDGRGARETQYF. The CDR3 region has the DNA TGTGCCAGCAGCTTAGACGGGCGGGGGGCCAGAGAGACCCAGTACTTC.

The genes are TRBV28 and TRBJ2-3; no firm D call. This CDR3 region has 10 residues. Germline loops: CDR1 MDHEN, CDR2 SYDVKM. Trimming shortened V by 5 bases and J by 6 bases, and 3 bases separated the two germline ends. The CDR3: CASSLDTQYF. The CDR3 DNA sequence: TGTGCCAGCAGTCTGGATACGCAGTATTTT.

Only one count was recorded for this clone. The chain has TRBV23-1 and TRBJ2-7; 12 nucleotides align to TRBD1. TRBV23-1 is marked as an open reading frame, function uncertain. The CDR3 totals 11 residues. The CDR3, as DNA: TGCGCCAGCCCGCGGGACAGGGGGCTCCTAGTC. Its translation: CASPRDRGLLV.

The chain uses TRBV28 and TRBJ2-7, with D possibly being TRBD2 (6 bases). V lost 5 bases and J 3 bases, leaving 26 bases between the germline ends. The CDR3 length is 18 residues. Germline V gives CDR1 MDHEN, CDR2 SYDVKM. The CDR3 protein is CASSPIESGGFNIYEQYF. For the CDR3, the DNA is TGTGCCAGCAGTCCTATCGAGTCAGGAGGGTTCAACATCTACGAGCAGTACTTC.

This chain joins TRBV7-8 and TRBJ2-7; no clear D. The V gene's germline CDR1 is SGHVS and CDR2 FQNEAQ. Trimming removed 2 bases from V and 6 bases from J, with 14 bases in between. This CDR3 has 14 residues. CDR3 in amino acids: CASSLIAPSGEQYF. For the CDR3, the DNA is TGTGCCAGCAGCTTAATTGCCCCTTCAGGCGAGCAGTACTTC. The full variable domain, with the rest looked up from reference TRBV7-8 and TRBJ2-7, is GAGVSQSPRYKVAKRGQDVALRCDPISGHVSLFWYQQALGQGPEFLTYFQNEAQLDKSGLPSDRFFAERPEGSVSTLKIQRTQQEDSAVYLCASSLIAPSGEQYFGPGTRLTVT.

The rearrangement uses TRBV6-5 and TRBJ2-2, with 7 bases fitting TRBD2. The V segment lost 8 bases and the J segment 4 bases; nucleotides outside the gene matches: 7. The germline CDR1 and CDR2 sequences are MNHEY and SVGAGI. The CDR3 contains 14 residues. CDR3 loop: CASFGGRVTGELFF. The CDR3 region has the DNA TGTGCCAGCTTCGGGGGGAGGGTCACCGGGGAGCTGTTTTTT.

The chain uses TRBV9 and TRBJ2-7; TRBD2 matches 9 bases. CDR3 length: 15 amino acids. Per the germline V gene, CDR1 is SGDLS and CDR2 is YYNGEE. J gave up 2 bases and V 0 bases, and 3 bases lay outside the gene matches. CDR3 nucleotide sequence: TGTGCCAGCAGCGTAGGCCTAGCGGGGACCTACGAGCAGTACTTC. Encoded protein: CASSVGLAGTYEQYF.

The chain recombines TRBV18 with TRBJ2-5; 7 nucleotides line up with TRBD1. V was clipped by 5 bases and J by 4 bases; unmatched bases: 4. CDR1 and CDR2 (germline): KGHSH, LQKENI. This CDR3 has 13 amino acids. This CDR3 reads CASSSDRVETQYF. The CDR3 coding sequence is TGTGCCAGCTCATCTGACAGGGTAGAGACCCAGTACTTC.

This chain links TRBV21-1 with TRBJ2-7; the DNA was not compared with TRBD2, the D call given in the table. TRBV21-1 is classified as a pseudogene. This CDR3 spans 16 amino acids. The CDR3 DNA reads as TGTGCCAGCAGCAATAAGGTAGCGGGAAGATACTACGAGCAGTACTTC. Translating it yields CASSNKVAGRYYEQYF.

The chain carries TRBV18 and TRBJ1-4, with D unclear. CDR1 is KGHSH and CDR2 is LQKENI in the germline V gene. V lost 1 base and J 7 bases, leaving 13 bases between the germline ends. This CDR3 contains 15 residues. The CDR3 nucleotides are TGTGCCAGCTCACCACTTCGGGGTGGTGGTGAAAAACTGTTTTTT. Its translation is CASSPLRGGGEKLFF.

The chain recombines TRBV12-1 with TRBJ2-3; the table calls TRBD2, which could not be checked here. TRBV12-1 is a pseudogene segment. This CDR3 is built from 17 residues. The CDR3 is CASSFVVAGGPTDTQYF. CDR3 nucleotide sequence: TGTGCCAGCAGCTTTGTGGTAGCGGGAGGCCCCACAGATACGCAGTATTTT.

The chain couples TRBV5-6 to TRBJ1-2; D call uncertain. Looked up from germline, CDR1 is SGHDT and CDR2 is YYEEEE. Trimming cost V 1 base and J 4 bases, with 11 bases left between them. CDR3 length: 14 residues. CDR3 bases: TGTGCCAGCAGCTTGACTCGTCCCGGCTATGGCTACACCTTC. It encodes CASSLTRPGYGYTF. Based on the CDR3 plus reference TRBV5-6 and TRBJ1-2, the full variable domain is DAGVTQSPTHLIKTRGQQVTLRCSPKSGHDTVSWYQQALGQGPQFIFQYYEEEERQRGNFPDRFSGHQFPNYSSELNVNALLLGDSALYLCASSLTRPGYGYTFGSGTRLTVV.